This T cell receptor beta chain was obtained from a study of blood T cell repertoires in COVID-19. Assay: immunoSEQ multiplex PCR; the TCRdb copy retains only in-frame clones and omits some. The table lists about 180,000 clones, approximately 88% of them singletons. V lost 6 bases and J lost 4, with 18 bases in between. The CDR3 consists of 14 residues. CDR1 and CDR2 (germline): SQVTM, ANQGSEA. This receptor was identified in a woman younger than 35 who had recovered from COVID-19. Sequencing input: PBMCs or T cells enriched from blood (not recorded which). V and J are TRBV29-1 and TRBJ1-2; D is ambiguous. The CDR3 loop is CSVPLAGSGYGYTF. The CDR3, as DNA: TGCAGCGTCCCCTTGGCGGGCAGTGGCTATGGCTACACCTTC.